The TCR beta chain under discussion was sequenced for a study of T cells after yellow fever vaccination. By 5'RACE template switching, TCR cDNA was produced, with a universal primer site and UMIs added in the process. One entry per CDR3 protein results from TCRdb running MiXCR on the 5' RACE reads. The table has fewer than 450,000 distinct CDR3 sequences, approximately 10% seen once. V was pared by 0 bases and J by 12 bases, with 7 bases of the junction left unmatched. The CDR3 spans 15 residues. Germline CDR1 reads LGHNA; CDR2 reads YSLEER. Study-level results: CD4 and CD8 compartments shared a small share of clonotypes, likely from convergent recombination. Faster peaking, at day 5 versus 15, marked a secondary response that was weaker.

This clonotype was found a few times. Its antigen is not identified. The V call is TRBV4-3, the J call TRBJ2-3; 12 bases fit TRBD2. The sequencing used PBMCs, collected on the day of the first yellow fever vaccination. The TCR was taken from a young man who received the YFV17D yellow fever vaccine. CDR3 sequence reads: CASSQDASGGVTQYF. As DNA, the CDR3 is TGCGCCAGCAGCCAAGATGCTAGCGGGGGGGTAACACAGTATTTT.